This T cell receptor (beta chain) was captured in a study of T cell repertoires and HLA-DP antigens. Overall study: Average DNA input: approximately 230 ng for CD137+CD4+ sorts, 950 to 1,500 ng pre-culture.

Primers targeted 54 TRBV and 13 TRBJ segments. This table comes from immunoSEQ multiplex PCR, and its TCRdb copy is limited to in-frame clones, with some not included. The sample lists around 90,000 clones; roughly 86% were seen once. CD4+ T cells, purified by negative selection, averaged approximately 98% purity. A remark on this clone: The antigen is unknown.

With 3 bases removed from V and 7 bases from J, the gap between germline ends came to 14 bases. From germline, CDR1 is SGDLS and CDR2 YYNGEE. The length of the CDR3 is 14 residues. Study observations and caveats: Clones undetected before culture averaged about 40% against one allele and around 50% against the other.

The sequence was obtained from a man aged 50-59 years in good health and CMV-seronegative. The V and J genes are TRBV9 and TRBJ2-1; maybe TRBD1 (5 bases). Sequencing was carried out using CD4+ T cells from PBMCs. This CDR3 is CASSEGDATNEQFF. CDR3 bases: TGTGCCAGCAGCGAAGGGGATGCTACGAATGAGCAGTTCTTC.